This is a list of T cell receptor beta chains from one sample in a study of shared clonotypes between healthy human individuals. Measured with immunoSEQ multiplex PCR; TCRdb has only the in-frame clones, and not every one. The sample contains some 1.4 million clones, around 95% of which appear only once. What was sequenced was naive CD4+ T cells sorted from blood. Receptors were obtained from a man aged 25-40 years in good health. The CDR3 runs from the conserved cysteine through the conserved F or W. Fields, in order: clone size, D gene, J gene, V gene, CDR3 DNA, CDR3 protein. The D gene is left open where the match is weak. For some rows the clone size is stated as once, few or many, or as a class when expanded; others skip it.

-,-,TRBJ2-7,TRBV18,TGTGCCAGCTCGACGGGGAGCGCGACATCTTACGAGCAGTACTTC,CASSTGSATSYEQYF
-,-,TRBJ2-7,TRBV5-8,TGTGCCAGCAGCCAGGACGGGACCCAGGAGTACTTC,CASSQDGTQEYF
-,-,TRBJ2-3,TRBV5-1,TGCGCCAGCAGCCGGAGCCAGGCGGGAGATACGCAGTATTTT,CASSRSQAGDTQYF
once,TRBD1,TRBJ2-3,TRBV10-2,TGCGCCAGCAGCAGACAGGGAACGACAGATACGCAGTATTTT,CASSRQGTTDTQYF
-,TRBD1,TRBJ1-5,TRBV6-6,TGTGCCAGCAGTTACGGGACAGGGTACAATCAGCCCCAGCATTTT,CASSYGTGYNQPQHF
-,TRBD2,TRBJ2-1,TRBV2,TGTGCCAGCAGTGAATTTAGCGGGTTTGCGTATGAGCAGTTCTTC,CASSEFSGFAYEQFF
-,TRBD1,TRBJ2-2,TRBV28,TGTGCCAGCAGTAACCCCGGACAGGGAACCGGGGAGCTGTTTTTT,CASSNPGQGTGELFF
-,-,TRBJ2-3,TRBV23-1,TGCGCCAGCAGCCTCGGGACCAGCCAAAGGAGCACAGATACGCAGTATTTT,CASSLGTSQRSTDTQYF
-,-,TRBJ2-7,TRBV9,TGTGCCAGCAGCGTAGCTGACGGGATCGCCCACGAGCAGTACTTC,CASSVADGIAHEQYF
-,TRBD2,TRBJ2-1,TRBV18,TGTGCCAGCTCACGCGGGACTAGCGGGAGCAGTGAGCAGTTCTTC,CASSRGTSGSSEQFF
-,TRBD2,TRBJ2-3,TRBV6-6,TGTGCCAGCAGTTTACTAGCGGGTCCCACAGATACGCAGTATTTT,CASSLLAGPTDTQYF
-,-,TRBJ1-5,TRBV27,TGTGCCAGCAAAAAGGACGCCTATAGCAATCAGCCCCAGCATTTT,CASKKDAYSNQPQHF
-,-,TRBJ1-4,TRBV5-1,TGCGCCAGCAGCTTGGTCGCAGCGTTGGATGAAAAACTGTTTTTT,CASSLVAALDEKLFF
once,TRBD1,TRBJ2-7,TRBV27,TGTGCCAGCCGTCCCAACTTCCGGGACAGACTCCCTCTAACAACCTACGAGCAGTACTTC,CASRPNFRDRLPLTTYEQYF
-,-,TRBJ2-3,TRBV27,TGTGCCAGCAGGCTCCTACGCACAGATACGCAGTATTTT,CASRLLRTDTQYF
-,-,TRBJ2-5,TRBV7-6,TGTGCCAGCAGCCTCAGCGGGTCTCAAGAGACCCAGTACTTC,CASSLSGSQETQYF
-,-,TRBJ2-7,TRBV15,TGTGCCACCAGCAGAGGGGGGGTGAACGAGCAGTACTTC,CATSRGGVNEQYF
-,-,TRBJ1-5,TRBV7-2,TGTGCCAGCAGCTTAAGTAGGTATAGCAATCAGCCCCAGCATTTT,CASSLSRYSNQPQHF
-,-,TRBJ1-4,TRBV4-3,TGCGCCAGCAGCCAAGAGAGACAGAAGAATGAAAAACTGTTTTTT,CASSQERQKNEKLFF
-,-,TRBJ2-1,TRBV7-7,TGTGCCAGCAGCCTGAGGGGTCCCAATGAGCAGTTCTTC,CASSLRGPNEQFF
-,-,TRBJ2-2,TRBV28,TGTGCCAGCAGTTACCTACACGAGCTGTTTTTT,CASSYLHELFF
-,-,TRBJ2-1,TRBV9,TGTGCCAGCAGCGATCTTAGGGGGGTTATCAGTGAGCAGTTCTTC,CASSDLRGVISEQFF
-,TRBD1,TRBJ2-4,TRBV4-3,TGCGCCAGCAGCCAAAGGACAGGGGGCTCGGGTTTAGCCAAAAACATTCAGTACTTC,CASSQRTGGSGLAKNIQYF
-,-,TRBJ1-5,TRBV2,TGTGCCAGCAGGTACAGAAATCAGCCCCAGCATTTT,CASRYRNQPQHF
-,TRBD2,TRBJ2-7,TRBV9,TGTGCCAGCAGCGTAGGGGCTAGCGGGACTTACGAGCAGTACTTC,CASSVGASGTYEQYF
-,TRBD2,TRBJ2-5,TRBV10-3,TGTGCCATCCCCCTTGAGGAAACTAGCGGAGAAGAGACCCAGTACTTC,CAIPLEETSGEETQYF
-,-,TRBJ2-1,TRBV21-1,TGTGCCAGCAGCATTAGACGTGGACTAGTTTATAATGAGCAGTTCTTC,CASSIRRGLVYNEQFF
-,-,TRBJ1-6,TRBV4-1,TGCGCCAGCAGCCAACGCCAGAGTAATTCACCCCTCCACTTT,CASSQRQSNSPLHF